The 14 T cell receptor beta chains in this list originate from one sample, sequenced in a study of cytomegalovirus exposure and HLA in healthy donors. Generated by immunoSEQ multiplex PCR, the TCRdb table keeps only in-frame clones and is missing some. The sample yields about 66,000 clones, 95% to 98% seen once. The specimen was PBMCs. These TCRs come from a woman in her late teens or twenties in good health and CMV-seropositive.

The chain is built from TRBV27 and TRBJ2-3; D is undetermined. This CDR3 spans 15 amino acids. V was cut by 3 bases and J by 0 bases, with 10 bases left in between. CDR1 and CDR2 (germline): MNHEY, SMNVEV (reference sequence). The CDR3 protein is CASSFSPGSTDTQYF. The CDR3 nucleotides read TGTGCCAGCAGTTTCTCCCCCGGGAGCACAGATACGCAGTATTTT.

This chain connects TRBV30 to TRBJ2-1; D is undetermined. The CDR3 extends over 12 amino acids. Trimming removed 2 bases at V and 7 bases at J, with 9 bases between. Germline CDR1 is GTSNPN and CDR2 is SVGIG (reference sequence). The CDR3: CAWSSRLNEQFF. CDR3 nucleotide sequence: TGTGCCTGGAGTTCTAGGCTGAATGAGCAGTTCTTC. Full variable domain (rest looked up from reference TRBV30 and TRBJ2-1): SQTIHQWPATLVQPVGSPLSLECTVEGTSNPNLYWYRQAAGRGLQLLFYSVGIGQISSEVPQNLSASRPQDRQFILSSKKLLLSDSGFYLCAWSSRLNEQFFGPGTRLTVL.

This clone was seen only once. The rearrangement uses TRBV4-2 and TRBJ1-1; 8 nucleotides align to TRBD1. Germline CDR1 and CDR2: LGHNA and YNFKEQ. With 0 bases clipped from V and 4 bases from J, the junction kept 4 bases outside the gene matches. CDR3 length equals 15 residues. CDR3 DNA: TGTGCCAGCAGCCAAGACCCAGGGGGCCCCACTGAAGCTTTCTTT. This encodes CASSQDPGGPTEAFF.

The chain joins TRBV28 to TRBJ2-6; 9 bases map to TRBD1. This CDR3 spans 18 amino acids. From germline, CDR1 is MDHEN and CDR2 SYDVKM. J was trimmed by 3 bases and V by 5 bases; bases with no gene match: 11. Here the CDR3 DNA reads TGTGCCAGCAGTGAAAGGGGACAGGGAATGGGTGGGGCCAACGTCCTGACTTTC. This gives the protein CASSERGQGMGGANVLTF.

The rearrangement links TRBV9 to TRBJ2-3; the match to TRBD2 covers 11 bases. The CDR3 is 22 amino acids. With 4 bases clipped from V and 2 bases from J, the junction kept 24 bases outside the gene matches. Looked up from germline, CDR1 is SGDLS and CDR2 is YYNGEE. The CDR3 DNA is TGTGCCAGCAGCCTTTTTTCGACTAGCGGGAAAACTCCCGGGGGATACACAGATACGCAGTATTTT. As protein: CASSLFSTSGKTPGGYTDTQYF.

This sequence joins TRBV28 and TRBJ2-1; D possibly corresponds to TRBD2 (6 bases). The CDR3 covers 19 residues. V was clipped by 6 bases and J by 0 bases, with 24 bases between them. The germline V gene has CDR1 MDHEN and CDR2 SYDVKM. Written as DNA, the CDR3 is TGTGCCAGCAGGCCGGGACTCCTAAACACCCTACGCTCCTACAATGAGCAGTTCTTC. Its protein product is CASRPGLLNTLRSYNEQFF.

The chain is built from TRBV6-5 and TRBJ2-7; D is undetermined. Germline CDR1 MNHEY, CDR2 SVGAGI. This CDR3 is built from 15 residues. Trimming left V 7 bases short and J 4 bases short, with 20 bases between. The DNA for the CDR3 is TGTGCCAGCACCCAACCCAAAGACGGGTTTTACGAGCAGTACTTC. As protein: CASTQPKDGFYEQYF.

This clone was recorded only once. The J gene is TRBJ1-1, the V gene TRBV19, with TRBD1 as a possible D gene (6 bases). Germline V CDR1 and CDR2: LNHDA, SQIVND (reference sequence). With 10 bases removed from V and 3 bases from J, the gap between germline ends came to 12 bases. CDR3 length: 12 residues. CDR3 residues: CATQGSHTEAFF. The CDR3 bases are TGTGCCACCCAGGGGTCCCACACTGAAGCTTTCTTT.

The chain employs TRBV4-1 and TRBJ2-1; D may be TRBD1 (5 bases). The germline gives CDR1 MGHRA, CDR2 YSYEKL. CDR3 length equals 15 residues. Trimming pared 0 bases from V and 3 bases from J, leaving 9 bases between. CDR3 loop: CASSQDPQDYNEQFF. For the CDR3, the DNA is TGCGCCAGCAGCCAAGATCCACAGGACTACAATGAGCAGTTCTTC.

V gene TRBV20-1 combines with J gene TRBJ1-1, with D possibly TRBD1 on 5 matching bases. Trimming left V 3 bases short and J 11 bases short, with 13 bases between. This CDR3 comprises 11 residues. From germline, CDR1 is DFQATT and CDR2 SNEGSKA (reference sequence). The chain's CDR3 is CSASIEGRAFF. The CDR3 coding sequence is TGCAGTGCTAGTATCGAGGGGAGGGCTTTCTTT.

The rearrangement joins TRBV27 to TRBJ2-3, with D perhaps TRBD2 (6 bases). Trimming cost V 7 bases and J 1 base, with 9 bases left between them. The CDR3 has 13 amino acids. CDR1 and CDR2 (germline): MNHEY, SMNVEV (reference sequence). The CDR3 DNA sequence: TGTGCCAGCATGGAGGGACGCACAGATACGCAGTATTTT. It codes for CASMEGRTDTQYF.

This chain connects TRBV9 to TRBJ2-7; 7 positions agree with TRBD2. V lost 2 bases, J lost 4 bases, and 9 bases stayed unmatched. This CDR3 is built from 15 residues. CDR1 is SGDLS, CDR2 YYNGEE, per germline. The CDR3 loop reads CASSVGGSPEYEQYF. The DNA for the CDR3 is TGTGCCAGCAGCGTGGGCGGGAGTCCAGAATACGAGCAGTACTTC.

The V gene is TRBV5-4, the J gene TRBJ2-5; D call uncertain. With 0 bases removed from V and 0 bases from J, the gap between germline ends came to 15 bases. The CDR3 extends over 17 amino acids. Germline assignment: CDR1 SGHNT and CDR2 YYREEE (reference sequence). CDR3 amino acids: CASSLAVGHNYQETQYF. CDR3 sequence (DNA): TGTGCCAGCAGCTTGGCGGTTGGGCACAATTACCAAGAGACCCAGTACTTC.

V gene TRBV7-9 combines with J gene TRBJ2-1, with TRBD1 matching 8 bases. CDR3 length equals 13 residues. Losses at the gene ends were 6 bases for V and 9 bases for J; bases not matched to a gene: 7. In germline, CDR1 is SEHNR, CDR2 FQNEAQ (reference sequence). In nucleotides, the CDR3 is TGTGCCAGCAGGCGGCCAGGGGGCGGTGAGCAGTTCTTC. This sequence encodes CASRRPGGGEQFF.